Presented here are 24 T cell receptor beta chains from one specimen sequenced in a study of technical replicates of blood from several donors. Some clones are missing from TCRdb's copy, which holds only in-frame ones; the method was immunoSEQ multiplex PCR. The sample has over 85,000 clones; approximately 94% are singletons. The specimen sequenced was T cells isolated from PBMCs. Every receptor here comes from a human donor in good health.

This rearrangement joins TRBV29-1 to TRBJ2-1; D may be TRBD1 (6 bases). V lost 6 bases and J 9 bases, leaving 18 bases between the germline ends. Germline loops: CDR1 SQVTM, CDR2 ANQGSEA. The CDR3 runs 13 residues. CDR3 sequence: CSVQGSSGSEQFF. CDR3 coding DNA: TGCAGCGTACAGGGTTCATCGGGGAGTGAGCAGTTCTTC.

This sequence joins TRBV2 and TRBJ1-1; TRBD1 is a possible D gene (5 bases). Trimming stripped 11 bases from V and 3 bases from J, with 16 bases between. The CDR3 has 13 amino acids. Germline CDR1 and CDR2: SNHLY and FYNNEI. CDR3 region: CAVGGAPHTEAFF. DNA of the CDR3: TGTGCCGTCGGTGGGGCACCTCACACTGAAGCTTTCTTT.

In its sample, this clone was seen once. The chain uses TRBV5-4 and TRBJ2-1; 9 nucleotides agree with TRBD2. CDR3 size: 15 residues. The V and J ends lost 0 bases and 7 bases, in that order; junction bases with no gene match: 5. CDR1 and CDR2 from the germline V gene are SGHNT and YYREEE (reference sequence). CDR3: CASSLAAGGGNEQFF. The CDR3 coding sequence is TGTGCCAGCAGCTTGGCTGCGGGAGGGGGGAATGAGCAGTTCTTC.

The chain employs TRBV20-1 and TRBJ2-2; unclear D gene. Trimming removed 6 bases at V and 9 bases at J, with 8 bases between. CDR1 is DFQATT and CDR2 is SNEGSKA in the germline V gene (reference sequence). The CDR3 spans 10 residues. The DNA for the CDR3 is TGCAGTGCCTCTCCCCGGGAGCTGTTTTTT. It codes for CSASPRELFF.

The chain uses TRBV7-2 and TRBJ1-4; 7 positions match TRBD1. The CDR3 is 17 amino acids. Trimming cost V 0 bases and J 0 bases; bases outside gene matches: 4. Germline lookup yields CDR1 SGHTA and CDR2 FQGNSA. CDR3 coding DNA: TGTGCCAGCAGCTTAGCCAGGGACAGTGCAACTAATGAAAAACTGTTTTTT. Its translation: CASSLARDSATNEKLFF.

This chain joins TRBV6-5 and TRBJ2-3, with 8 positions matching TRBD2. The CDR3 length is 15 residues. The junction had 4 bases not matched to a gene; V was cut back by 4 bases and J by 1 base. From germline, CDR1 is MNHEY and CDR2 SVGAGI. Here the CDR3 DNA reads TGTGCCAGCAGTTTCAGCGGGAGTGGCACAGATACGCAGTATTTT. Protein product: CASSFSGSGTDTQYF.

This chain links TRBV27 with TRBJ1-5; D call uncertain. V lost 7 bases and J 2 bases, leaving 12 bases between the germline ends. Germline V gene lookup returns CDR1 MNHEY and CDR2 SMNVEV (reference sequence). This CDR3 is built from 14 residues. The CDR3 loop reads CASTISRGNQPQHF. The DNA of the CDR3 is TGTGCCAGCACCATATCGAGGGGCAATCAGCCCCAGCATTTT.

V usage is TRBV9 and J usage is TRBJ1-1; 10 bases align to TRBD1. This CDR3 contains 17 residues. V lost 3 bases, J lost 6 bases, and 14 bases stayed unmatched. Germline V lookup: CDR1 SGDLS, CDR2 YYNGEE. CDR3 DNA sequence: TGTGCCAGCAGCGCTCGACAGGGGGCGATGATTGGCGCTGAAGCTTTCTTT. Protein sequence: CASSARQGAMIGAEAFF.

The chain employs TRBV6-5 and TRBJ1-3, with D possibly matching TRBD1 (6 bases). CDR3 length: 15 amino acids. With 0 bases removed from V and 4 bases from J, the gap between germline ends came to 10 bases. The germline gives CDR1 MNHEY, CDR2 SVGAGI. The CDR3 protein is CASSYSQGPGNTIYF. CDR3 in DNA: TGTGCCAGCAGTTACTCTCAGGGGCCGGGAAACACCATATATTTT.

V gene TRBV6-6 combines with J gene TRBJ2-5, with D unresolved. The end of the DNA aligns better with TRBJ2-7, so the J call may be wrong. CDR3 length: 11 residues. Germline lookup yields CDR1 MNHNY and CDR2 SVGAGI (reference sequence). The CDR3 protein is CASSLRYEQYF. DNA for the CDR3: TGTGCCAGCAGTCTGAGATACGAGCAGTACTTC.

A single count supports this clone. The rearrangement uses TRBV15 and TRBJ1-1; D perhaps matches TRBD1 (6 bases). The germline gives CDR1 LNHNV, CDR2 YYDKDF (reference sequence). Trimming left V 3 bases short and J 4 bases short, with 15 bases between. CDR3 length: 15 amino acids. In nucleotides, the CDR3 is TGTGCCACCAGCAGGGGACAACAGGGAAGCACTGAAGCTTTCTTT. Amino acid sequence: CATSRGQQGSTEAFF.

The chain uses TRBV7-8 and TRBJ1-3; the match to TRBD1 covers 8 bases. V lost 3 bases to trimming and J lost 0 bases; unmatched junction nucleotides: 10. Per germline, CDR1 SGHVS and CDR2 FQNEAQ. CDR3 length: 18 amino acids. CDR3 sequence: CASSLGTGLYSSGNTIYF. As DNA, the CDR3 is TGTGCCAGCAGCTTGGGGACAGGACTTTATAGCTCTGGAAACACCATATATTTT.

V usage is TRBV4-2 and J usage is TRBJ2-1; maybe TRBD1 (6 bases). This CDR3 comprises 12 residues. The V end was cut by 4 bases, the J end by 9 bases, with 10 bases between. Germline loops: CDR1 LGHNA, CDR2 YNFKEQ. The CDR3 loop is CASSPDSSEQFF. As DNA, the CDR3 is TGTGCCAGCAGCCCGGACAGTTCTGAGCAGTTCTTC.

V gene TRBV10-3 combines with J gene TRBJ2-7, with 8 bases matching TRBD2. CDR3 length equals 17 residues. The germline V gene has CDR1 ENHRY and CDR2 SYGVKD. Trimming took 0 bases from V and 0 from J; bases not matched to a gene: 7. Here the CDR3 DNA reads TGTGCCATCAGTGAGTCCGATTTAGCGGGGTCCTCCTACGAGCAGTACTTC. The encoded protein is CAISESDLAGSSYEQYF.

The CDR3 region has the DNA TGTGCCAGCAGCTTAGCTGCCCAGAGGGGGACTGAAGCTTTCTTT. It is translated as CASSLAAQRGTEAFF. The chain joins TRBV11-3 to TRBJ1-1, with D possibly TRBD1 on 6 matching bases. V was pared by 1 base and J by 5 bases, with 14 bases between. The CDR3 is 15 residues long. Per germline, CDR1 SGHNT and CDR2 YENEEA.

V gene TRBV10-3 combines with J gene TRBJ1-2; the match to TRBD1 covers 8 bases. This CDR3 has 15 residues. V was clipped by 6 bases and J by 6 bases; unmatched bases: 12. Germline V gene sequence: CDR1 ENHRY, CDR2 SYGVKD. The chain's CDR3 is CAISPQQGEWNGYTF. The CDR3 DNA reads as TGTGCCATCAGCCCCCAACAGGGGGAATGGAATGGCTACACCTTC.

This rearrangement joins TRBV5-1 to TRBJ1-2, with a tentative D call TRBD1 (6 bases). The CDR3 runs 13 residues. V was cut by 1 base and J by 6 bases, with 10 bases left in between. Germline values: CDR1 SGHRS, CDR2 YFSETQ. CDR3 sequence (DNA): TGCGCCAGCAGCTTGATAGGGGGAGATGGCTACACCTTC. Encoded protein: CASSLIGGDGYTF.

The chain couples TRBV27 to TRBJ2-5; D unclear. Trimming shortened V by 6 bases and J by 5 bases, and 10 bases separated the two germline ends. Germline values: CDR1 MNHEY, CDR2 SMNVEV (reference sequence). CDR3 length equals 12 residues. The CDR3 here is CASSFTGETQYF. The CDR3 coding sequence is TGTGCCAGCAGCTTTACCGGGGAGACCCAGTACTTC.

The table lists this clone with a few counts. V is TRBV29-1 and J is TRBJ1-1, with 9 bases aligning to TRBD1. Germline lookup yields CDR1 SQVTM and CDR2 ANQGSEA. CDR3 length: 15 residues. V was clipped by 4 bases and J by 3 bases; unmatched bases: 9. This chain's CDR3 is CSVGRWTGEYTEAFF. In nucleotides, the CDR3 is TGCAGCGTTGGCCGTTGGACAGGGGAGTACACTGAAGCTTTCTTT.

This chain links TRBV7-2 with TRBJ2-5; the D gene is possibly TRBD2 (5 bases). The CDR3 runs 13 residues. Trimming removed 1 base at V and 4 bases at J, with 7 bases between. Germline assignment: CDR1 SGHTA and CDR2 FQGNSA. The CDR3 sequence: CASSLGTLETQYF. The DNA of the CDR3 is TGTGCCAGCAGCTTAGGGACTCTAGAGACCCAGTACTTC.

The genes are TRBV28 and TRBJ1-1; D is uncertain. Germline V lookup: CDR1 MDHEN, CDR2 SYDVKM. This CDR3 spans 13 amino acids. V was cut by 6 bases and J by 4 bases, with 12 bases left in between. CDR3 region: CASRETVGTEAFF. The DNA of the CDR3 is TGTGCCAGCAGAGAAACAGTGGGCACTGAAGCTTTCTTT.

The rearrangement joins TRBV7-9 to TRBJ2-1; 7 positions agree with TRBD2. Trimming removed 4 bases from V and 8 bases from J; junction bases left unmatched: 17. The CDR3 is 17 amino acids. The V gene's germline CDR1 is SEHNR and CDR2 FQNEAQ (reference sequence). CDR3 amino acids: CASSSNVGGRAGDEQFF. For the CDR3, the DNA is TGTGCCAGCAGCTCAAATGTCGGTGGGAGGGCCGGCGATGAGCAGTTCTTC. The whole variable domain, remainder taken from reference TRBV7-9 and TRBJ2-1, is DTGVSQNPRHKITKRGQNVTFRCDPISEHNRLYWYRQTLGQGPEFLTYFQNEAQLEKSRLLSDRFSAERPKGSFSTLEIQRTEQGDSAMYLCASSSNVGGRAGDEQFFGPGTRLTVL.

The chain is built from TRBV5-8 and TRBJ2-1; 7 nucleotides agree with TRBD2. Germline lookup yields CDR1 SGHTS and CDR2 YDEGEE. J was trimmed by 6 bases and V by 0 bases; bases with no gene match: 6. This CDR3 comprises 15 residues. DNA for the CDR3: TGTGCCAGCAGCTTGGGGGAGGGAGAGGCCAATGAGCAGTTCTTC. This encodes CASSLGEGEANEQFF.

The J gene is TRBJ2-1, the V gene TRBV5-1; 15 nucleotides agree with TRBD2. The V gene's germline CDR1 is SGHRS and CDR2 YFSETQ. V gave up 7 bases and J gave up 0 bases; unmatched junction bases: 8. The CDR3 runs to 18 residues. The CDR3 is CASFGLAGGESSYNEQFF. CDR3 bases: TGCGCCAGCTTCGGACTAGCGGGAGGGGAGAGCTCCTACAATGAGCAGTTCTTC.